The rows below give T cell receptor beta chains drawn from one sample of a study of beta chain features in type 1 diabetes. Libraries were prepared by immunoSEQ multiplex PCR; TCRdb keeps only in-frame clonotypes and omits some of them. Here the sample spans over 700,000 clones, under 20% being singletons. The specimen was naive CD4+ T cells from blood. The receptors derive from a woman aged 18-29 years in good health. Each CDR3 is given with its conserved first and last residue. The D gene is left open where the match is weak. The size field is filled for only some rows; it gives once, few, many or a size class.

DNA: TGTGCCAGCAGCTTCCCCGGAGTAGAGACCCAGTACTTC; CDR3: CASSFPGVETQYF; size: .; J: TRBJ2-5; V: TRBV11-2; length: 13; D: .
DNA: TGTGCCAGTACCGGAGGACAGACCACCGGGGAGCTGTTTTTT; CDR3: CASTGGQTTGELFF; size: few; J: TRBJ2-2; V: TRBV19; length: 14; D: .
DNA: TGCAGCGTTGGAGCCAGGGCCTCCTCCTACGAGCAGTACTTC; CDR3: CSVGARASSYEQYF; size: .; J: TRBJ2-7; V: TRBV29-1; length: 14; D: .
DNA: TGTGCCACCAGCAATCGGCAGGTCAATGAGCAGTTCTTC; CDR3: CATSNRQVNEQFF; size: .; J: TRBJ2-1; V: TRBV15; length: 13; D: .
DNA: TGTGCCAGCAGTCTCGACAGGGGAGACTATGGCTACACCTTC; CDR3: CASSLDRGDYGYTF; size: .; J: TRBJ1-2; V: TRBV2; length: 14; D: TRBD1
DNA: TGTGCCAGCAGCTTACCTAGGTTGGGCACAGATACGCAGTATTTT; CDR3: CASSLPRLGTDTQYF; size: few; J: TRBJ2-3; V: TRBV7-9; length: 15; D: .
DNA: TGTGCCAGCAGCTTAAGGTCTCAGGGGGCTCTTAATGAAAAACTGTTTTTT; CDR3: CASSLRSQGALNEKLFF; size: .; J: TRBJ1-4; V: TRBV7-3; length: 17; D: TRBD1
DNA: TGCGCCAGCAGCCAAGCTTGGGACAGGGGGTCTGGTGAAAAACTGTTTTTT; CDR3: CASSQAWDRGSGEKLFF; size: few; J: TRBJ1-4; V: TRBV4-3; length: 17; D: TRBD1
DNA: TGTGCCAGCAGTTACTCGACCGGTCCAGGAGTGCAGCCCCAGCATTTT; CDR3: CASSYSTGPGVQPQHF; size: .; J: TRBJ1-5; V: TRBV6-6; length: 16; D: .
DNA: TGTGCCAGCAGCTCACTGACTATCGGCGGGATGGCCAAAAACATTCAGTACTTC; CDR3: CASSSLTIGGMAKNIQYF; size: .; J: TRBJ2-4; V: TRBV4-2; length: 18; D: .
DNA: TGTGCCAGCAGCGCAAGAGGGAGGATTAGCGGGAAGATCCCCTACAATGAGCAGTTCTTC; CDR3: CASSARGRISGKIPYNEQFF; size: .; J: TRBJ2-1; V: TRBV7-6; length: 20; D: TRBD2
DNA: TGCGCCAGCAGCTTGGAACCTAGCAGGGCCTACGAGCAGTACTTC; CDR3: CASSLEPSRAYEQYF; size: .; J: TRBJ2-7; V: TRBV5-1; length: 15; D: .
DNA: TGTGCCAGCAGTCCTGTGACGGGCAATGAGCAGTTCTTC; CDR3: CASSPVTGNEQFF; size: .; J: TRBJ2-1; V: TRBV7-2; length: 13; D: .
DNA: TGTGCCACCAGCAGAAAAGCGGAGGACGCCTACGAGCAGTACTTC; CDR3: CATSRKAEDAYEQYF; size: .; J: TRBJ2-7; V: TRBV15; length: 15; D: .
DNA: TGTGCCAGCAGCTCGGTGCAGGGCCCCACAGATACGCAGTATTTT; CDR3: CASSSVQGPTDTQYF; size: few; J: TRBJ2-3; V: TRBV28; length: 15; D: .
DNA: TGTGCCAGCAGCCGGGACAGGGGTGACATTCAGTACTTC; CDR3: CASSRDRGDIQYF; size: .; J: TRBJ2-4; V: TRBV11-3; length: 13; D: TRBD1
DNA: TGTGCCAGTCGGCGGGGTTTGGCAAACACCATATATTTT; CDR3: CASRRGLANTIYF; size: few; J: TRBJ1-3; V: TRBV6-5; length: 13; D: .
DNA: TGTGCCAGCAGCTTGTGGATCCATAGCGGGAGTTTCTACGAGCAGTACTTC; CDR3: CASSLWIHSGSFYEQYF; size: few; J: TRBJ2-7; V: TRBV7-2; length: 17; D: TRBD2
DNA: TGTGCCAGCAGCGTACTAGCCAAGGTCGGGGAGACCCAGTACTTC; CDR3: CASSVLAKVGETQYF; size: .; J: TRBJ2-5; V: TRBV5-4; length: 15; D: .
DNA: TGCGCCAGCAGCTTGGCCACCAGTTCCAGCACAGATACGCAGTATTTT; CDR3: CASSLATSSSTDTQYF; size: few; J: TRBJ2-3; V: TRBV5-1; length: 16; D: .
DNA: TGTGCCAGCAGCTTAATACAGGGGAGAACGAACATTCAGTACTTC; CDR3: CASSLIQGRTNIQYF; size: .; J: TRBJ2-4; V: TRBV7-3; length: 15; D: TRBD1
DNA: TGCGCCAGCAGCCAAGATGTGCGGGAATTGGACTCTGGGGCCAACGTCCTGACTTTC; CDR3: CASSQDVRELDSGANVLTF; size: .; J: TRBJ2-6; V: TRBV4-3; length: 19; D: .
DNA: TGTGCCAGTAGTCATCTACAGGGGCCTATTCATCGAAATGGCTACACCTTC; CDR3: CASSHLQGPIHRNGYTF; size: few; J: TRBJ1-2; V: TRBV19; length: 17; D: TRBD1